This entry lists 14 T cell receptor beta chains sequenced from one sample in a study of OX40 agonist ivuxolimab in advanced cancers. The protocol was immunoSEQ multiplex PCR, while the TCRdb copy is restricted to in-frame clones and leaves out a portion. Here the sample spans some 39,000 clones, 79% being singletons. This specimen was CD4+ or CD8+ T cells sorted from blood, taken in a trial of the OX40 agonist ivuxolimab. The source is an adult with an advanced solid tumor such as melanoma, head and neck, liver or kidney cancer.

The chain links TRBV5-1 to TRBJ2-1, with TRBD2 matching 12 bases. CDR1 is SGHRS and CDR2 is YFSETQ in the germline V gene. The CDR3 runs to 15 residues. Unmatched junction bases numbered 5, after V lost 3 bases and J lost 7 bases. CDR3 amino acids: CASSWLAGGPNEQFF. CDR3 nucleotides: TGCGCCAGCAGCTGGCTAGCGGGGGGGCCTAATGAGCAGTTCTTC.

Regarding this clone: Other DNA sequences within the sample encode an identical CDR3. The chain uses TRBV9 and TRBJ2-3; D may be TRBD1 or TRBD2 (5 bases each). CDR1 SGDLS and CDR2 YYNGEE come from the germline V gene. Trimming pared 0 bases from V and 3 bases from J, leaving 5 bases between. CDR3 length equals 13 residues. The CDR3 loop reads CASSVGGTDTQYF. The CDR3 coding sequence is TGTGCCAGCAGCGTAGGGGGGACAGATACGCAGTATTTT.

This sequence joins TRBV7-3 and TRBJ2-7; tentatively, D is TRBD2 (6 bases). The length of the CDR3 is 16 residues. Trimming removed 6 bases at V and 2 bases at J, with 20 bases between. CDR1 and CDR2 (germline): SGHTA, FQGTGA. The CDR3 nucleotides read TGTGCCAGCAGACAAAGCCGCGGGACCGATCCCTACGAGCAGTACTTC. This translates into CASRQSRGTDPYEQYF.

The V call is TRBV10-1, the J call TRBJ1-1; tentative D call: TRBD1 (6 bases). This CDR3 spans 13 amino acids. Trimming left V 6 bases short and J 11 bases short, with 19 bases between. Germline CDR1 reads WNHNN; CDR2 reads SYGVQD (reference sequence). The CDR3 loop is CASSHDRSGFAFF. Written as DNA, the CDR3 is TGCGCCAGCAGCCACGACAGGTCGGGGTTTGCTTTCTTT.

This clone was recorded a few times. The V call is TRBV2, the J call TRBJ1-2; D uncertain. The CDR3 is 13 residues long. Trimming removed 8 bases from V and 4 bases from J, with 14 bases in between. Germline loops: CDR1 SNHLY, CDR2 FYNNEI. In nucleotides, the CDR3 is TGTGCCAGCTTATACGGGGAGATCTATGGCTACACCTTC. Translation gives CASLYGEIYGYTF.

CDR3 nucleotide sequence: TGCGCCAGCAGCTTGGTTGGCGGGCCAGATACGCAGTATTTT. Protein sequence: CASSLVGGPDTQYF. V is TRBV5-1 and J is TRBJ2-3; D is possibly TRBD2 (5 bases). Trimming pared 0 bases from V and 4 bases from J, leaving 9 bases between. Germline V gene sequence: CDR1 SGHRS, CDR2 YFSETQ. CDR3 length: 14 residues.

This clone was counted once. At one end the junction does not follow the germline gene, possibly because of a read error. The rearrangement uses TRBV6-5 and TRBJ2-7, with 8 positions matching TRBD2. Per germline, CDR1 MNHEY and CDR2 SVGAGI. This CDR3 has 14 residues. This chain's CDR3 is CATSDPGGGYEQYF. CDR3 DNA: TGTGCCACCAGTGATCCGGGGGGGGGCTACGAGCAGTACTTC.

With respect to this clone: At one end, the junction sequence differs from germline, possibly due to a read error. The J gene is TRBJ2-1, the V gene TRBV27; TRBD2 is a possible D gene (5 bases). The CDR3 loop spans 13 amino acids. Germline V gives CDR1 MNHEY, CDR2 SMNVEV (reference sequence). This chain's CDR3 is CASSPRESNELFF. DNA for the CDR3: TGTGCCAGCAGTCCCCGGGAATCCAATGAGCTGTTCTTC.

The chain joins TRBV5-5 to TRBJ2-1; no definite D call. CDR1 and CDR2 (germline): SGHKS, YYEKEE (reference sequence). Trimming took 4 bases from V and 0 from J, leaving 17 bases between them. CDR3 size: 17 residues. CDR3 in amino acids: CASSPKGSPSSYNEQFF. Here the CDR3 DNA reads TGTGCCAGCAGCCCTAAGGGCAGCCCGAGCTCCTACAATGAGCAGTTCTTC.

The chain carries TRBV6-5 and TRBJ2-5, with TRBD1 matching over 7 bases. The CDR3 sequence is 12 residues long. The germline CDR1 and CDR2 sequences are MNHEY and SVGAGI. J lost 5 bases, V lost 6 bases, and 3 bases had no gene match. The CDR3 DNA is TGTGCCAGCAGGAGACAGGGTGAGACCCAGTACTTC. It yields the protein CASRRQGETQYF.

The gene calls are TRBV28 and TRBJ1-5, with TRBD1 matching 7 bases. V gave up 10 bases and J gave up 7 bases; unmatched junction bases: 7. CDR1 and CDR2 from the germline V gene are MDHEN and SYDVKM. The CDR3 spans 12 residues. The CDR3 sequence is CATWDRVQPQHF. In DNA, the CDR3 is TGTGCCACCTGGGACAGAGTCCAGCCCCAGCATTTT.

The V call is TRBV2, the J call TRBJ1-1, with 7 bases matching TRBD1. Germline loops: CDR1 SNHLY, CDR2 FYNNEI. Trimming cost V 7 bases and J 2 bases; bases outside gene matches: 10. This CDR3 region has 15 residues. CDR3 DNA sequence: TGTGCCAGCACCAAAGAGGCAGGGGGAAACACTGAAGCTTTCTTT. Protein product: CASTKEAGGNTEAFF.

The chain uses TRBV15 and TRBJ1-5, with TRBD1 as a possible D gene (6 bases). Trimming stripped 4 bases from V and 2 bases from J, with 9 bases between. Germline CDR1 LNHNV, CDR2 YYDKDF (reference sequence). The CDR3 length is 14 residues. CDR3 sequence reads: CATSNGGGNQPQHF. CDR3 DNA sequence: TGTGCCACCAGCAATGGGGGCGGCAATCAGCCCCAGCATTTT.

This chain uses TRBV11-1 with TRBJ1-1, with D hard to call. Trimming pared 3 bases from V and 4 bases from J, leaving 15 bases between. CDR1 is SGHAT and CDR2 is FQDESV in the germline V gene (reference sequence). The CDR3 runs to 15 residues. This CDR3 reads CASSLAGNWGTEAFF. CDR3 DNA: TGTGCCAGCAGCTTGGCGGGGAATTGGGGCACTGAAGCTTTCTTT.